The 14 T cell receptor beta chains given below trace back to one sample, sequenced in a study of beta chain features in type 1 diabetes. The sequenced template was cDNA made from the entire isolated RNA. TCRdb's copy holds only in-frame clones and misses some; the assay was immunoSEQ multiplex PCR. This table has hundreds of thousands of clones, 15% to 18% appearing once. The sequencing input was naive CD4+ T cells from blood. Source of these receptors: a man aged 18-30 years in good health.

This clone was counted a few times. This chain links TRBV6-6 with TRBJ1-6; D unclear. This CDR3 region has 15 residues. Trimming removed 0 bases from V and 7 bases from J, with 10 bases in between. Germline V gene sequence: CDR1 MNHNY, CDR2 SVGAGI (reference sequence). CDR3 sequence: CASSYSRTENSPLHF. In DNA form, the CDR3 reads TGTGCCAGCAGTTACTCACGGACCGAGAATTCACCCCTCCACTTT.

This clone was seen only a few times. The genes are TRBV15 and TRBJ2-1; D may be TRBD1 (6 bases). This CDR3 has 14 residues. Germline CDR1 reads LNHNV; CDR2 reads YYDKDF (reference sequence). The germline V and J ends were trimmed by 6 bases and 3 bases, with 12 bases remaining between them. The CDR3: CATSRDIVYNEQFF. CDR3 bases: TGTGCCACCAGTCGGGACATCGTCTACAATGAGCAGTTCTTC. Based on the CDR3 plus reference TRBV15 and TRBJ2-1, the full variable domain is DAMVIQNPRYQVTQFGKPVTLSCSQTLNHNVMYWYQQKSSQAPKLLFHYYDKDFNNEADTPDNFQSRRPNTSFCFLDIRSPGLGDTAMYLCATSRDIVYNEQFFGPGTRLTVL.

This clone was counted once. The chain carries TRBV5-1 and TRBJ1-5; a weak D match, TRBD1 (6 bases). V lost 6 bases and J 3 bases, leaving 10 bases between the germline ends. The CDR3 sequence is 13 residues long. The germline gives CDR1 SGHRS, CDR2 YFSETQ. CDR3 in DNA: TGCGCCAGCAAACAGGGAGACAATCAGCCCCAGCATTTT. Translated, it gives CASKQGDNQPQHF.

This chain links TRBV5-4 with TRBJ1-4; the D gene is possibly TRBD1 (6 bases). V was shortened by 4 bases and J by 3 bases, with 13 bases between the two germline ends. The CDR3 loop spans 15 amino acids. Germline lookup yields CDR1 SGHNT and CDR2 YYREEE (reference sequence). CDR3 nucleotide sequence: TGTGCCAGCAGCCGGGACACTGAGGCTAATGAAAAACTGTTTTTT. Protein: CASSRDTEANEKLFF.

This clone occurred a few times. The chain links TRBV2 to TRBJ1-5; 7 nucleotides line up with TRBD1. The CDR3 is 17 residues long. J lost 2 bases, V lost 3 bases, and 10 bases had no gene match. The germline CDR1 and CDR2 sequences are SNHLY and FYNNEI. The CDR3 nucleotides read TGTGCCAGCAGTGACGCGCCGACAGGGATGGGCAATCAGCCCCAGCATTTT. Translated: CASSDAPTGMGNQPQHF.

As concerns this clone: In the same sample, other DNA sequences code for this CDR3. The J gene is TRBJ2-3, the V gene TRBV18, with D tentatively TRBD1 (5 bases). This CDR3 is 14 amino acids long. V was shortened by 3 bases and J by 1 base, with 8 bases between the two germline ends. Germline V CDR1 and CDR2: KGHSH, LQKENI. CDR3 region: CASSPDSRTDTQYF. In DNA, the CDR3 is TGTGCCAGCTCACCTGACAGTCGCACAGATACGCAGTATTTT.

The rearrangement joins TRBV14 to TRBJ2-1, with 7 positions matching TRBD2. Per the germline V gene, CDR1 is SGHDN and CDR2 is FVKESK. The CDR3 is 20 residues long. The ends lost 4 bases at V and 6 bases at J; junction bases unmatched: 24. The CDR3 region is CASSPERGGRVLRPANEQFF. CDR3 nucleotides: TGTGCCAGCAGCCCCGAGCGTGGCGGGAGAGTCCTACGGCCCGCCAATGAGCAGTTCTTC.

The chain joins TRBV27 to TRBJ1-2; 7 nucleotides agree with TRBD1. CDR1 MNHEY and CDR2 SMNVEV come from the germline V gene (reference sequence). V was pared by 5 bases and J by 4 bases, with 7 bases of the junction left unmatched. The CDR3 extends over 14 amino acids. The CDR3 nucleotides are TGTGCCAGCAGTCCCCGGGACAGCGCCTATGGCTACACCTTC. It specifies CASSPRDSAYGYTF.

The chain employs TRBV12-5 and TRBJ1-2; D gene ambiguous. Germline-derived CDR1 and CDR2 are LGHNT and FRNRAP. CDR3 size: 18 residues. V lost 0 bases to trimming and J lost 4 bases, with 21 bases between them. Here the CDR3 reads CASGLVADIRALGYGYTF. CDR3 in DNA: TGTGCTAGTGGTTTGGTCGCTGACATCCGTGCCCTAGGCTATGGCTACACCTTC.

CDR3 in DNA: TGCGCCAGCAGCTGGCCGAAGGGTTACGAGCAGTACTTC. Translating gives CASSWPKGYEQYF. V is TRBV5-1 and J is TRBJ2-7; D remains ambiguous. V lost 3 bases, J lost 4 bases, and 11 bases lay in between. CDR3 length: 13 residues. Germline lookup yields CDR1 SGHRS and CDR2 YFSETQ.

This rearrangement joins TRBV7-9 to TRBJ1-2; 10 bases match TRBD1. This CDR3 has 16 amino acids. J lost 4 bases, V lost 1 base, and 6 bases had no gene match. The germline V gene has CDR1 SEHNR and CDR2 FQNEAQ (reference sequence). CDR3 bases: TGTGCCAGCAGCTTAGAGGGGAGACAGGGGGCCTATGGCTACACCTTC. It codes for CASSLEGRQGAYGYTF.

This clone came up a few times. DNA of the CDR3: TGTGCCAGCAGTTTAGGATCGATGGGACAGGGCTACGAGCAGTACTTC. The encoded protein is CASSLGSMGQGYEQYF. The V gene is TRBV28, the J gene TRBJ2-7; 9 nucleotides match TRBD1. The CDR3 consists of 16 residues. Looked up from germline, CDR1 is MDHEN and CDR2 is SYDVKM. The trim removed 2 bases at V and 3 bases at J, leaving 8 bases unmatched.

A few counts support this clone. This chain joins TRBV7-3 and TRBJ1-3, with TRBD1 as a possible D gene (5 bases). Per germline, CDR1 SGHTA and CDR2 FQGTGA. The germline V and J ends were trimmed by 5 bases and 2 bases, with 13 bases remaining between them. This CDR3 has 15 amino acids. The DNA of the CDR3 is TGTGCCAGCAGCGCCCAGGGACCCACTGGAAACACCATATATTTT. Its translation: CASSAQGPTGNTIYF.

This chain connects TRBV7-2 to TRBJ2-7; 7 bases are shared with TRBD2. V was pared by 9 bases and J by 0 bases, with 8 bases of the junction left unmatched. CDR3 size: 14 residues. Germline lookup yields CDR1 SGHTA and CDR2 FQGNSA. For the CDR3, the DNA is TGTGCCAGTTCCCCGGCTAGCGGCTCCTACGAGCAGTACTTC. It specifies CASSPASGSYEQYF. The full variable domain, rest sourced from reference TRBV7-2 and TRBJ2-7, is GAGVSQSPSNKVTEKGKDVELRCDPISGHTALYWYRQSLGQGLEFLIYFQGNSAPDKSGLPSDRFSAERTGGSVSTLTIQRTQQEDSAVYLCASSPASGSYEQYFGPGTRLTVT.